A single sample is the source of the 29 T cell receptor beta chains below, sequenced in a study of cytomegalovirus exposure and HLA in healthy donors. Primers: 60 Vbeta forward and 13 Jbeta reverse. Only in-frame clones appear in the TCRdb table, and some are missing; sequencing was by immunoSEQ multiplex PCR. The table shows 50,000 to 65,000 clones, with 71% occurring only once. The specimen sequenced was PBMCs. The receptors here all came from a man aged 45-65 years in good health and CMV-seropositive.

The CDR3 sequence: CASRRGNEYNSPLHF. In nucleotides, the CDR3 is TGTGCCAGCAGGAGGGGGAACGAGTATAATTCACCCCTCCACTTT. This chain links TRBV6-4 with TRBJ1-6; maybe TRBD1 (6 bases). V lost 6 bases to trimming and J lost 4 bases, with 13 bases between them. CDR1 and CDR2 from the germline V gene are MRHNA and SNTAGT. The CDR3 covers 15 residues.

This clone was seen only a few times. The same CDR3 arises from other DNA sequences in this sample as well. As DNA, the CDR3 is TGTGCCAGCAGCCCTCCTGGCAGCTCCTACGAGCAGTACTTC. Protein: CASSPPGSSYEQYF. V is TRBV28 and J is TRBJ2-7; D ambiguous. Trimming removed 6 bases from V and 0 bases from J, with 12 bases in between. The CDR3 is made up of 14 amino acids. Germline V gene sequence: CDR1 MDHEN, CDR2 SYDVKM.

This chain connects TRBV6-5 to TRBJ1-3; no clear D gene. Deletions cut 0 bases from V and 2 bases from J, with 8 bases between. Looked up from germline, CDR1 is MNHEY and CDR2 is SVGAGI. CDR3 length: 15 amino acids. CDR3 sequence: CASSYSGNPGNTIYF. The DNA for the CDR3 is TGTGCCAGCAGTTACTCGGGCAACCCTGGAAACACCATATATTTT.

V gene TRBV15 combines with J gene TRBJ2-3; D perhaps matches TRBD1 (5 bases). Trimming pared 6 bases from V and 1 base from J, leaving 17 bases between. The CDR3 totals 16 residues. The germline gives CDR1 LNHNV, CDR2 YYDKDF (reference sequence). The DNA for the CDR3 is TGTGCCACCAGTCCGAGAAGGGGCGCGGGCACAGATACGCAGTATTTT. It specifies CATSPRRGAGTDTQYF.

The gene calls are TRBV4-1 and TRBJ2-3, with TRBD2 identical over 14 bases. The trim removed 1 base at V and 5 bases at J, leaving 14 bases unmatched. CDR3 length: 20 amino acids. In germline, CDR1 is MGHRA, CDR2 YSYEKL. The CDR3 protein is CASSQVRTAGTSGSRDTQYF. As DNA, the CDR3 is TGCGCCAGCAGCCAAGTTAGGACGGCCGGGACTAGCGGGAGTCGAGATACGCAGTATTTT.

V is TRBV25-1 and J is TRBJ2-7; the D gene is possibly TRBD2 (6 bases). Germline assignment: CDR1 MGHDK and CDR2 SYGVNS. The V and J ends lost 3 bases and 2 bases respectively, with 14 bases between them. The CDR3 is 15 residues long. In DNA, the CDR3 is TGTGCCAGCAGTGACCCCGGGACTCCTACCTACGAGCAGTACTTC. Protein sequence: CASSDPGTPTYEQYF.

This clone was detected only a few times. The CDR3 region has the DNA TGTGCCAGCAGCTCCAAAACAGGGAGAACCGGGGAGCTGTTTTTT. Translated: CASSSKTGRTGELFF. The V and J genes are TRBV7-3 and TRBJ2-2; maybe TRBD1 (6 bases). In germline, CDR1 is SGHTA, CDR2 FQGTGA. This CDR3 region has 15 residues. The V and J ends lost 4 bases and 5 bases respectively, with 14 bases between them.

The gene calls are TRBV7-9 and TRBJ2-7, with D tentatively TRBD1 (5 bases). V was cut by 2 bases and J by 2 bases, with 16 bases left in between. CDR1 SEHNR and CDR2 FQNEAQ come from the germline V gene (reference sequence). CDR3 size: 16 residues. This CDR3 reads CASSLNRQTITYEQYF. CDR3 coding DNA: TGTGCCAGCAGCTTAAATCGACAGACGATCACCTACGAGCAGTACTTC.

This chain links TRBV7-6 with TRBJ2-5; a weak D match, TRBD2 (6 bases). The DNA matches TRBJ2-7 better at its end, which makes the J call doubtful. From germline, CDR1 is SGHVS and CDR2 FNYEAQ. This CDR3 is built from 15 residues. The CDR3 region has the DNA TGTGCCAGCAGCTCCCGGGACTCCCGCTCCTACGAGCAGTACTTC. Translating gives CASSSRDSRSYEQYF.

Here the CDR3 DNA reads TGTGCCAGCAGCGTAGGGGCAGGGGGGTCAACTAATGAAAAACTGTTTTTT. It encodes CASSVGAGGSTNEKLFF. This chain joins TRBV9 and TRBJ1-4, with 7 bases lining up with TRBD1. The CDR3 runs to 17 residues. The trim removed 0 bases at V and 0 bases at J, leaving 5 bases unmatched. Germline V gives CDR1 SGDLS, CDR2 YYNGEE.

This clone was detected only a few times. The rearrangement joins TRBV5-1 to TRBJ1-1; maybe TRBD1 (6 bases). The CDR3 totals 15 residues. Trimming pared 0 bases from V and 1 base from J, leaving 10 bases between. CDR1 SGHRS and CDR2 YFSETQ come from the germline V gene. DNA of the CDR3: TGCGCCAGCAGCTTGGATGGCAGGGGGAACACTGAAGCTTTCTTT. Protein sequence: CASSLDGRGNTEAFF.

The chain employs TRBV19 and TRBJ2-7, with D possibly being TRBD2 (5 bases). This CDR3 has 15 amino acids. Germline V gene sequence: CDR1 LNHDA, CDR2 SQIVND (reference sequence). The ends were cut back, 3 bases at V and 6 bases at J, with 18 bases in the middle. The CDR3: CASSIRPGGSGEQYF. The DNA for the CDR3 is TGTGCCAGTAGTATCCGGCCAGGAGGAAGTGGCGAGCAGTACTTC.

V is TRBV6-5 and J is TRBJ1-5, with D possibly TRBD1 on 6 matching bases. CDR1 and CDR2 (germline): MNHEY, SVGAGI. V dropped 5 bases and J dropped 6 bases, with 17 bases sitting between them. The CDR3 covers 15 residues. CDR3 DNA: TGTGCCAGCAGTCCTGGCCCGGGGGGCAGTCAGCCCCAGCATTTT. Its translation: CASSPGPGGSQPQHF.

The CDR3 sequence: CSGGPYNEQFF. In DNA form, the CDR3 reads TGCAGCGGGGGGCCCTACAATGAGCAGTTCTTC. This chain connects TRBV29-1 to TRBJ2-1, with D perhaps matching TRBD1 (6 bases). The CDR3 runs to 11 residues. V was pared by 7 bases and J by 2 bases, with 6 bases between. The germline V gene encodes CDR1 SQVTM and CDR2 ANQGSEA.

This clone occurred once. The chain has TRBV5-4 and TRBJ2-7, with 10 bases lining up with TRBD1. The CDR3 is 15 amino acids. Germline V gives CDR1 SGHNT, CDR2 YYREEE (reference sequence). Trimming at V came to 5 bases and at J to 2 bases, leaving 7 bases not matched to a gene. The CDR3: CASRAGTGDTYEQYF. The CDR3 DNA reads TGTGCCAGCAGGGCCGGGACAGGGGATACCTACGAGCAGTACTTC.

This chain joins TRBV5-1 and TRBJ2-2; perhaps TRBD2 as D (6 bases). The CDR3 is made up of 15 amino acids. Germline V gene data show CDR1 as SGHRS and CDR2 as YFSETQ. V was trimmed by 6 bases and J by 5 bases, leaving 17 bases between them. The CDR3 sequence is CASKGDRAGTGELFF. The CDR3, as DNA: TGCGCCAGCAAAGGCGACCGCGCGGGGACCGGGGAGCTGTTTTTT. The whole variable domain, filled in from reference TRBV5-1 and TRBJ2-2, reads KAGVTQTPRYLIKTRGQQVTLSCSPISGHRSVSWYQQTPGQGLQFLFEYFSETQRNKGNFPGRFSGRQFSNSRSEMNVSTLELGDSALYLCASKGDRAGTGELFFGEGSRLTVL.

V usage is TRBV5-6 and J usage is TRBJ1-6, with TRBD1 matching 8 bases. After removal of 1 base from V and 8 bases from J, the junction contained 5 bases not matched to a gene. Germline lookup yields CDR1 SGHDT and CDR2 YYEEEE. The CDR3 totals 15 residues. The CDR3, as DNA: TGTGCCAGCAGCTTGCAACGGACAGGGTATTCACCCCTCCACTTT. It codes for CASSLQRTGYSPLHF.

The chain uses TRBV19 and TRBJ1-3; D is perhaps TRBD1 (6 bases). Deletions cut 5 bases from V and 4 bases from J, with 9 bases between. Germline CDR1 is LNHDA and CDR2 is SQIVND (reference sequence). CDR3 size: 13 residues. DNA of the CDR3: TGTGCCAGTAGTCGGGACATCGGAAACACCATATATTTT. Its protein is CASSRDIGNTIYF.

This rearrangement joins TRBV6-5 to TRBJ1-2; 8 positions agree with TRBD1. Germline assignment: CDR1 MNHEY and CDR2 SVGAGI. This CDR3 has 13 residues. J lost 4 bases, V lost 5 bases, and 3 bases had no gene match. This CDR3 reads CASSPDRVYGYTF. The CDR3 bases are TGTGCCAGCAGTCCGGACAGGGTCTATGGCTACACCTTC.

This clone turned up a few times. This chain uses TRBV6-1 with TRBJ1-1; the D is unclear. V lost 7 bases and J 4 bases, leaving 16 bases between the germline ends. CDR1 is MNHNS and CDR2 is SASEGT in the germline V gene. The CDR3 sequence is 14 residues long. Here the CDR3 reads CASTPSWRPTEAFF. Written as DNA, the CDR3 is TGTGCCAGCACTCCGTCATGGAGACCCACTGAAGCTTTCTTT.

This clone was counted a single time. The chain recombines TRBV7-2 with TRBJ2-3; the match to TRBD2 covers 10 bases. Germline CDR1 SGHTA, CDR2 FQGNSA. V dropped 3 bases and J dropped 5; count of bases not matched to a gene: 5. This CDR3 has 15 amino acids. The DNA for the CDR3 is TGTGCCAGCAGCTTTCGTAGCGGGAGGCTAGATACGCAGTATTTT. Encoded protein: CASSFRSGRLDTQYF. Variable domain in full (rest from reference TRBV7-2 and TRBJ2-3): GAGVSQSPSNKVTEKGKDVELRCDPISGHTALYWYRQSLGQGLEFLIYFQGNSAPDKSGLPSDRFSAERTGGSVSTLTIQRTQQEDSAVYLCASSFRSGRLDTQYFGPGTRLTVL.

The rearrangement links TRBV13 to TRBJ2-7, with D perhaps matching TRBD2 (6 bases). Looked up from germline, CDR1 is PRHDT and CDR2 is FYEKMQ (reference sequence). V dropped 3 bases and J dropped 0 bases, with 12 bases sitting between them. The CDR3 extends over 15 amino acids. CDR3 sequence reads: CASSFWDFSSYEQYF. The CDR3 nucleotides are TGTGCCAGCAGCTTCTGGGACTTCAGCTCCTACGAGCAGTACTTC.

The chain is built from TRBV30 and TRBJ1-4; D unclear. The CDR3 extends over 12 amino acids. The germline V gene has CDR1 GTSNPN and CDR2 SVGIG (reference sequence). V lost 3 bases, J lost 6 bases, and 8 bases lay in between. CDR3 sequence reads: CAWRGVDEKLFF. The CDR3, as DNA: TGTGCCTGGAGGGGAGTGGATGAAAAACTGTTTTTT.

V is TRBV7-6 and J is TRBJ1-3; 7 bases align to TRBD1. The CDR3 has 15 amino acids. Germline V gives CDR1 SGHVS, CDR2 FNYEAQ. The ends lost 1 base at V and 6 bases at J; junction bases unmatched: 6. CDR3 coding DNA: TGTGCCAGCAGCTTAGGGGACAGAGGGACAAACACCATATATTTT. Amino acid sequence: CASSLGDRGTNTIYF.

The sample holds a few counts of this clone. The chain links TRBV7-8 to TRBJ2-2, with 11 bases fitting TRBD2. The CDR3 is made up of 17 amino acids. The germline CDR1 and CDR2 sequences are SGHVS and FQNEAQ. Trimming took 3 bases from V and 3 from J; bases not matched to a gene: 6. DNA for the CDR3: TGTGCCAGCAGCTTGTTTAGCGGGGGGGCTCACACCGGGGAGCTGTTTTTT. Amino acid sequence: CASSLFSGGAHTGELFF.

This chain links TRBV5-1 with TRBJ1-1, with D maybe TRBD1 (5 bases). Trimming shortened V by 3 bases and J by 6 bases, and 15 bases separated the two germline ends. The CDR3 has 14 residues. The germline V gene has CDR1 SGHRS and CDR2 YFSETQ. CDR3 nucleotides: TGCGCCAGCAGCTCGGTGGCTACAGGTCCTGAAGCTTTCTTT. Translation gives CASSSVATGPEAFF.

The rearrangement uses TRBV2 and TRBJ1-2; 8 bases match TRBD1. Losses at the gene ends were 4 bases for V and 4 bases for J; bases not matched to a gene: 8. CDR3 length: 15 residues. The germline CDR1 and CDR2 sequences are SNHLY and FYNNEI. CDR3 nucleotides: TGTGCCAGCAGTGCCGGGACAGGCATTAGCTATGGCTACACCTTC. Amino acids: CASSAGTGISYGYTF.

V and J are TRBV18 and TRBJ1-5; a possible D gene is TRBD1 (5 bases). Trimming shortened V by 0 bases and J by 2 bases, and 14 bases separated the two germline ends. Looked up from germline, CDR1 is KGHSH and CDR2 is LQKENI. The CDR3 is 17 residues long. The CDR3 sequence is CASSPPGRDWGNQPQHF. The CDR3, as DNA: TGTGCCAGCTCACCACCGGGCCGGGACTGGGGCAATCAGCCCCAGCATTTT.

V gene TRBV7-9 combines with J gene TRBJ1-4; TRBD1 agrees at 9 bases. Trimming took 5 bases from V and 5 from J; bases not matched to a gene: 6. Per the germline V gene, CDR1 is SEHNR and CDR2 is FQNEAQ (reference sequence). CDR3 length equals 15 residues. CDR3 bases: TGTGCCAGCAGCCCCCGGACAGGGGAAAATGAAAAACTGTTTTTT. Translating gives CASSPRTGENEKLFF.